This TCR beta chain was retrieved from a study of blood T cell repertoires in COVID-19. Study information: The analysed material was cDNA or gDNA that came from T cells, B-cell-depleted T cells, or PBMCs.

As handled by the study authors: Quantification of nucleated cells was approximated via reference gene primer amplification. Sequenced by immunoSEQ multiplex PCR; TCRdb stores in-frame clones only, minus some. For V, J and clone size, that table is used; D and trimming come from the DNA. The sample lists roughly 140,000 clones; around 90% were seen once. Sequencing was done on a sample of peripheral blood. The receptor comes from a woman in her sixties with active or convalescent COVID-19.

The DNA for the CDR3 is TGTGCCAGCTCAAATCAGGGGGATCAGCCCCAGCATTTT. Translated: CASSNQGDQPQHF. This chain connects TRBV18 to TRBJ1-5; 7 bases fit TRBD1. With 5 bases clipped from V and 5 bases from J, the junction kept 3 bases outside the gene matches. Germline values: CDR1 KGHSH, CDR2 LQKENI. The CDR3 contains 13 residues.